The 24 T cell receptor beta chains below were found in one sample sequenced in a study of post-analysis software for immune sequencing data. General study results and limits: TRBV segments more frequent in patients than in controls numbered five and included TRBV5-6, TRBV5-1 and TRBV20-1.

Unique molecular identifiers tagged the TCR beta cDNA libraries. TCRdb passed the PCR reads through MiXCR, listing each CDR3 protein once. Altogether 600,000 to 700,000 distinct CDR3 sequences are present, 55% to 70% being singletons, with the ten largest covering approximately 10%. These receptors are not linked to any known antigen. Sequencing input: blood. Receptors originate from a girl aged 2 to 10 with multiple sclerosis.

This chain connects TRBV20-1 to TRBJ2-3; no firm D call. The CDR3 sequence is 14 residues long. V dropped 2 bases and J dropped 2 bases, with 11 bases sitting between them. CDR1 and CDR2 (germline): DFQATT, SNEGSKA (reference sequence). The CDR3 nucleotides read TGCAGTGCTAGATCTCGAGCATTCACAGATACGCAGTATTTT. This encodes CSARSRAFTDTQYF.

The CDR3 loop reads CASSFAAQGSISSGANVLTF. As DNA, the CDR3 is TGCGCCAGCAGCTTTGCAGCTCAGGGTTCGATAAGCTCTGGGGCCAACGTCCTGACTTTC. The chain employs TRBV5-1 and TRBJ2-6; D is perhaps TRBD1 (5 bases). The length of the CDR3 is 20 residues. Germline loops: CDR1 SGHRS, CDR2 YFSETQ. V was pared by 2 bases and J by 0 bases, with 21 bases between. The variable domain in full, with the rest retrieved from reference TRBV5-1 and TRBJ2-6, is KAGVTQTPRYLIKTRGQQVTLSCSPISGHRSVSWYQQTPGQGLQFLFEYFSETQRNKGNFPGRFSGRQFSNSRSEMNVSTLELGDSALYLCASSFAAQGSISSGANVLTFGAGSRLTVL.

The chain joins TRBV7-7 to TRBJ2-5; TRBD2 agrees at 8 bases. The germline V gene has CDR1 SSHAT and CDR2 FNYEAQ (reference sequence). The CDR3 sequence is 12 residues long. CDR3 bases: TGTGCTAGCGGGGCGGGGCCGGAGACCCAGTACTTC. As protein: CASGAGPETQYF.

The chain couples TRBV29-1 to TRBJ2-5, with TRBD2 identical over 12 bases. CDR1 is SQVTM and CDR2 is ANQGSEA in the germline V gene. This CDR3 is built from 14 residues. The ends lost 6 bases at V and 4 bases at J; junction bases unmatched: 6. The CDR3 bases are TGCAGCGTAGAGACTAGCGGGGGAGGAGAGACCCAGTACTTC. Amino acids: CSVETSGGGETQYF.

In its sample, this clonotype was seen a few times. DNA for the CDR3: TGTGCCAGCAGCCCCCTAGCGGGGGGCTCCCCCGATGAGCAGTTCTTC. This sequence encodes CASSPLAGGSPDEQFF. The chain has TRBV4-2 and TRBJ2-1, with 11 bases identical to TRBD2. The CDR3 runs 16 residues. The J segment lost 8 bases and the V segment lost 4 bases, leaving 10 bases of the junction unmatched. Germline loops: CDR1 LGHNA, CDR2 YNFKEQ.

The CDR3 sequence is CASSVVAGGPQETQYF. In DNA, the CDR3 is TGTGCCAGCAGCGTAGTAGCGGGAGGGCCCCAAGAGACCCAGTACTTC. The rearrangement uses TRBV9 and TRBJ2-5, with 11 bases matching TRBD2. Germline V gene lookup returns CDR1 SGDLS and CDR2 YYNGEE. With 0 bases clipped from V and 1 base from J, the junction kept 2 bases outside the gene matches. The CDR3 has 16 residues. Full variable domain (remainder filled in from reference TRBV9 and TRBJ2-5): DSGVTQTPKHLITATGQRVTLRCSPRSGDLSVYWYQQSLDQGLQFLIQYYNGEERAKGNILERFSAQQFPDLHSELNLSSLELGDSALYFCASSVVAGGPQETQYFGPGTRLLVL.

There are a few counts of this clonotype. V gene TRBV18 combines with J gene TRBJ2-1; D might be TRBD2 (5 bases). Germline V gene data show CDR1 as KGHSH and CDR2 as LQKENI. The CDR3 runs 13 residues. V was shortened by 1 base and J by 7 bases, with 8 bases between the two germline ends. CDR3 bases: TGTGCCAGCTCACCACAGGAGGAAAATGAGCAGTTCTTC. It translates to CASSPQEENEQFF.

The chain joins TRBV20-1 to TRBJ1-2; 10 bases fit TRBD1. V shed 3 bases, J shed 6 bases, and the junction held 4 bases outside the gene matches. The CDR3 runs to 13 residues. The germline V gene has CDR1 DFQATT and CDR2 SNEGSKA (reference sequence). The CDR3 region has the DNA TGCAGTGCTAGCCAGACAGGGGGCGATGGCTACACCTTC. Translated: CSASQTGGDGYTF.

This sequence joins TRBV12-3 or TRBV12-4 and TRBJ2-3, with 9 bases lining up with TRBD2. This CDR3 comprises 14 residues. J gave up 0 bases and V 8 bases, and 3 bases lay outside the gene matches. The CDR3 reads CASGTSYSTDTQYF. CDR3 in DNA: TGTGCCAGCGGGACTAGCTACAGCACAGATACGCAGTATTTT.

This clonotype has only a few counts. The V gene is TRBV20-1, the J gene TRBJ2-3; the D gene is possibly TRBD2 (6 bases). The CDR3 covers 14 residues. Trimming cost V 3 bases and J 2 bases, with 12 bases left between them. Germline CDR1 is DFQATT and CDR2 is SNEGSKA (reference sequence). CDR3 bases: TGCAGTGCTAGTCGGGCTAGCGACACAGATACGCAGTATTTT. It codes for CSASRASDTDTQYF.

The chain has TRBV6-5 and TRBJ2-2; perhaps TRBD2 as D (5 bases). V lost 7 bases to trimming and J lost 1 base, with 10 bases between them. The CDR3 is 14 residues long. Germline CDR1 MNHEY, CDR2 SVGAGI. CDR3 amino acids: CASTFGKNTGELFF. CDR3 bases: TGTGCCAGCACCTTCGGGAAGAACACCGGGGAGCTGTTTTTT.

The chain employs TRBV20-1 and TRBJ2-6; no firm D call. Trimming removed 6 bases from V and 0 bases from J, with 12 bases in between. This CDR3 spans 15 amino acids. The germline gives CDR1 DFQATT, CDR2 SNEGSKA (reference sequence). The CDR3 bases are TGCAGTGCCGGCGGACCTACCTCTGGGGCCAACGTCCTGACTTTC. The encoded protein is CSAGGPTSGANVLTF.

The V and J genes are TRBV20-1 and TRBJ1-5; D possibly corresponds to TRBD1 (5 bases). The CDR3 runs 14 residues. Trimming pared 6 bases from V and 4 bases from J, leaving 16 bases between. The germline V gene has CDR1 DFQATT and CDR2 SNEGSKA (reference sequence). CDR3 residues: CSASPGTGNQPQHF. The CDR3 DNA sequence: TGCAGTGCCTCCCCGGGGACGGGAAATCAGCCCCAGCATTTT.

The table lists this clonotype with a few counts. CDR3 amino acids: CAISDGFSATQYF. CDR3 sequence (DNA): TGTGCCATCAGTGACGGGTTTTCCGCGACCCAGTACTTC. The V and J genes are TRBV10-3 and TRBJ2-7; D remains unclear. The J call is doubtful: the DNA matches TRBJ2-5 better. The CDR3 is made up of 13 amino acids. CDR1 and CDR2 from the germline V gene are ENHRY and SYGVKD.

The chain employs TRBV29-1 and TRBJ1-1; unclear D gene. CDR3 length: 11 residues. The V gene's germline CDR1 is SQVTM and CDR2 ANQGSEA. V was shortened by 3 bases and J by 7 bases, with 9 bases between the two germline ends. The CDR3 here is CSVETLGEAFF. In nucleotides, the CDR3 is TGCAGCGTTGAGACCCTCGGTGAAGCTTTCTTT.

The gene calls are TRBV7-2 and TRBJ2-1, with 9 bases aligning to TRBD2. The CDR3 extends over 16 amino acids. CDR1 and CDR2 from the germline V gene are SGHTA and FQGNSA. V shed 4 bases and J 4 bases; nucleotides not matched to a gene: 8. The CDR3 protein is CASSSRERGVYNEQFF. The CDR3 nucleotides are TGTGCCAGCAGCTCCCGGGAGCGGGGGGTTTACAATGAGCAGTTCTTC.

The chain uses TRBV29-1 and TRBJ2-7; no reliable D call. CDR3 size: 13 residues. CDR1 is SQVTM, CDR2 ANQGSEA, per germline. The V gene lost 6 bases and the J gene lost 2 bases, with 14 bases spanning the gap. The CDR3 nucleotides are TGCAGCGTCGCCTCCACAGTACCCTACGAGCAGTACTTC. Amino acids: CSVASTVPYEQYF.

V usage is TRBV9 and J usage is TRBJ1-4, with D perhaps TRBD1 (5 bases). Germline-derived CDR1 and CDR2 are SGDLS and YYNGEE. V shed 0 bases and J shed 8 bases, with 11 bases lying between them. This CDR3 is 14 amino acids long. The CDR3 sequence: CASSVVGGAEKLFF. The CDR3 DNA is TGTGCCAGCAGCGTAGTCGGGGGTGCGGAAAAACTGTTTTTT.

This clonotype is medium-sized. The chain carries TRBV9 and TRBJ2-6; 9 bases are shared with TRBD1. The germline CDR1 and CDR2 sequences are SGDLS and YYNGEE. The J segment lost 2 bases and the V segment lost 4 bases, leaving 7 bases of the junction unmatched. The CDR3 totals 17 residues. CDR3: CASSPRTGVAGANVLTF. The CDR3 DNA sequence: TGTGCCAGCAGCCCCCGGACAGGGGTTGCTGGGGCCAACGTCCTGACTTTC.

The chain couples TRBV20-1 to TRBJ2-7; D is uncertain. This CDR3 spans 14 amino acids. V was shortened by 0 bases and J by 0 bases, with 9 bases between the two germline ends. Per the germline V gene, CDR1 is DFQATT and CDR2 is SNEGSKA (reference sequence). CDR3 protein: CSARDPAVSYEQYF. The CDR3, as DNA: TGCAGTGCTAGAGATCCGGCGGTCTCCTACGAGCAGTACTTC.

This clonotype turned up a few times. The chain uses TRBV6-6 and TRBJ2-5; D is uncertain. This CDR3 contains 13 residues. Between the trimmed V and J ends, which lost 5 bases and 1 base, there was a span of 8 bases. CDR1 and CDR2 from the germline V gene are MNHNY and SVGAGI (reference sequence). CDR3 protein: CASSDHGQETQYF. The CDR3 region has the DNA TGTGCCAGCAGTGATCACGGCCAAGAGACCCAGTACTTC.

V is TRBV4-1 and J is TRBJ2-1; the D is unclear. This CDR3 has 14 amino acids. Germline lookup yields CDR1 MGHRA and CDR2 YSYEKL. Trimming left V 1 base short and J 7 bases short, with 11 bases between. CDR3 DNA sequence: TGCGCCAGCAGCCAAGTGACCCTGGGGAATGAGCAGTTCTTC. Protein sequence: CASSQVTLGNEQFF.

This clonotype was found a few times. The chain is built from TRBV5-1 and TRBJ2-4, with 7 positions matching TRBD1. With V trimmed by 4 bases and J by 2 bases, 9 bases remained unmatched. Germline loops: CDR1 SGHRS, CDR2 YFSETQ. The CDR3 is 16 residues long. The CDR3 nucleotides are TGCGCCAGCAGCCCACCTACAGGGGCGTCCAAAAACATTCAGTACTTC. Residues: CASSPPTGASKNIQYF. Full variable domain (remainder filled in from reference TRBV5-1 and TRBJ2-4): KAGVTQTPRYLIKTRGQQVTLSCSPISGHRSVSWYQQTPGQGLQFLFEYFSETQRNKGNFPGRFSGRQFSNSRSEMNVSTLELGDSALYLCASSPPTGASKNIQYFGAGTRLSVL.

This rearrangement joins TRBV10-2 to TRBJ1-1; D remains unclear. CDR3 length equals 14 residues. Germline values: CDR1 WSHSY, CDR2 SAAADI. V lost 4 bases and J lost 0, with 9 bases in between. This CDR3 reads CASSGQTMNTEAFF. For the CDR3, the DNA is TGCGCCAGCAGTGGGCAGACTATGAACACTGAAGCTTTCTTT.